This T cell receptor (beta chain) was observed in a study of beta chain features in type 1 diabetes. Study-wide points: Moderate yet significant TCRB CDR3 shortening was seen in Type 1 diabetes patients in all four CD4+ subsets. It was among patients, rather than healthy donors, that naive, central memory and Treg TCRB repertoires appeared more similar.

Regarding this clone: The antigen is unknown.

CDR3 size: 16 residues. Trimming left V 4 bases short and J 5 bases short, with 20 bases between. The V gene's germline CDR1 is SGHTA and CDR2 FQGNSA. Since all of the isolated RNA was reverse transcribed, expressed TCRB transcripts were what got sequenced. Sequencing was performed with immunoSEQ multiplex PCR; in TCRdb, only in-frame clones are kept and a portion is missing. The sample consists of almost 350,000 clones, around 9.7% of them appearing once. J is TRBJ2-5 and V is TRBV7-2; D unclear. The receptor's source is a man aged 30 to 45 with type 1 diabetes. Sequencing used central memory CD4+ T cells from blood. This CDR3 is CASSWQARADEETQYF. The CDR3 region has the DNA TGTGCCAGCAGCTGGCAGGCTAGGGCAGACGAGGAGACCCAGTACTTC.